This TCR beta chain was identified in a study of PD-L1 blockade in urothelial cancer. Looking at the study overall: Each patient had 0 to 3 earlier chemotherapy regimens. The median T cell count in blood samples was 141,255. Investigators checked blood 3 weeks (second dose) and 6 weeks after treatment start.

Study-wide results and limits: Improved survival was predicted by pretreatment blood TCR clonality below the median.

Remarks on this clone: The antigen is unknown.

The data were produced by immunoSEQ multiplex PCR, yet TCRdb's version contains in-frame clones alone and is incomplete. The repertoire consists of about 50,000 clones, with roughly 77% occurring once and the leading ten covering approximately 3.3%. Trimming took 6 bases from V and 4 from J, leaving 15 bases between them. Per germline, CDR1 MNHNY and CDR2 SVGAGI (reference sequence). This CDR3 has 14 residues. This chain uses TRBV6-6 with TRBJ1-2; TRBD1 is a possible D gene (6 bases). This sequence originates from a man between 65 and 85 years old with urothelial cancer. Here the sequenced sample was PBMCs, taken around atezolizumab (anti-PD-L1) treatment. This CDR3 reads CASSPGTTIYGYTF. The CDR3 DNA reads as TGTGCCAGCAGCCCCGGGACAACCATCTATGGCTACACCTTC.